The present T cell receptor (beta chain) was sequenced within a study of cytomegalovirus exposure and HLA in healthy donors. At the level of the study: The 130 or so validation repertoires, a later analysis reported, used the same platform as the roughly 650 repertoires from the first cohort.

CDR3 length: 13 amino acids. The germline CDR1 and CDR2 sequences are SNHLY and FYNNEI. Trimming removed 8 bases from V and 6 bases from J, with 14 bases in between. The donors were part of the validation cohort of 120 subjects. That cohort was separate from the first cohort, which comprised roughly 670 subjects. Produced via immunoSEQ multiplex PCR; TCRdb's table is partial and in-frame only. This table holds roughly 330,000 clones, approximately 90% found once. For this clone: Antigen specificity is unknown.

Points from the study as a whole: Overall, approximately 150 TCR beta chains were annotated as cytomegalovirus-associated.

This receptor was identified in a woman in her 30s in good health and CMV-seropositive. The chain carries TRBV2 and TRBJ2-1; the D gene could be TRBD1 or TRBD2 (5 bases each). Source material: PBMCs. CDR3 in amino acids: CASVPWGSNEQFF. DNA for the CDR3: TGTGCCAGCGTCCCCTGGGGGTCCAATGAGCAGTTCTTC.